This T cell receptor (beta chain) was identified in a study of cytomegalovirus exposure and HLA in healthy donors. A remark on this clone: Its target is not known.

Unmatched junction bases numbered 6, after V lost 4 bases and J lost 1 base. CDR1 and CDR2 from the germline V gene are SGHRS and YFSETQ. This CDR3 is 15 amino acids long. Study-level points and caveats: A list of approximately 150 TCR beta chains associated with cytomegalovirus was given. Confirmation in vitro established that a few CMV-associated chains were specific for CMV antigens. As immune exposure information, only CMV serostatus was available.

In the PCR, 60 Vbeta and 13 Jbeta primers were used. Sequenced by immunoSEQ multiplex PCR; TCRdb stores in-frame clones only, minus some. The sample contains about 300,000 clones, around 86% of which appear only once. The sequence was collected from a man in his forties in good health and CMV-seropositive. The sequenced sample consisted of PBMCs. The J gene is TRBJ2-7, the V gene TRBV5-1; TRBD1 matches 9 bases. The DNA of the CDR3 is TGCGCCAGCAGCGGCGGGACAGGGATTTCCTACGAGCAGTACTTC. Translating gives CASSGGTGISYEQYF. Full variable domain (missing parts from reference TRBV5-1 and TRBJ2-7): KAGVTQTPRYLIKTRGQQVTLSCSPISGHRSVSWYQQTPGQGLQFLFEYFSETQRNKGNFPGRFSGRQFSNSRSEMNVSTLELGDSALYLCASSGGTGISYEQYFGPGTRLTVT.